The present T cell receptor beta chain was sequenced within a study of regulatory T cells in long-lasting Graves disease. Findings and caveats of the study: Favored usage of TRBV28, TRBJ1-2 and TRBJ2-5 was recorded in persistent disease. Newly diagnosed patients shared about a thousand public clonotypes; persistent patients shared approximately 2,700.

With regard to this clonotype: Its matching antigen is unknown.

Time point defined: persistent/refractory GD, antithyroid drugs over 5 years with positive TRAb. Making the TCR library involved RNA that had been extracted from PBMCs. Building of the TCR beta libraries involved iRepertoire HTBI primers and Arm-PCR of CDR3 regions. TCRdb reprocessed the multiplex PCR reads via MiXCR and lists one record per CDR3 protein. The sample lists a few hundred thousand distinct CDR3 sequences; 22% were seen once. CDR3 length: 13 amino acids. Between the trimmed V and J ends, which lost 8 bases and 6 bases, there was a span of 15 bases. In germline, CDR1 is SGHAT, CDR2 FQNNGV.

This sequence originates from a female donor with Graves disease. The chain recombines TRBV11-2 with TRBJ2-3; weak D call: TRBD2 (5 bases). The sequenced sample was peripheral blood mononuclear cells (PBMCs), obtained when the disease was refractory, from a patient treated with antithyroid drugs. In DNA form, the CDR3 reads TGTGCCAGCGCGAGGGCCACATGGGATACGCAGTATTTT. Its translation is CASARATWDTQYF.